Included here is one T cell receptor beta chain sequence, with context. Its antigen is still unknown. There are no base qualities to consult, and no much larger clone falls within one base. V is clipped by 5 bases and J by 5 bases, and the sequence between their germline boundaries is 18 bases long. Measured from the cysteine to the phenylalanine, the CDR3 is 15 residues long. The retained sequence is limited to the CDR3, 45 bases, with the frame set at the first base. The germline V gene encodes CDR1 PRHDT and CDR2 FYEKMQ (reference sequence). These data belong to a study of shared clonotypes between healthy human individuals (TCRdb year 2020). Some background on the complete study: Two women and a few men aged 18 to 49 years were included in the cohort. For each donor, CD4 naive and CD4 memory were each given three plates, CD8 naive was given two plates, and CD8 memory was given one plate. Blood TCR repertoires of five healthy adults were deeply sequenced to estimate repertoire size and the extent of clonotype sharing between individuals. To increase sequencing depth and limit assay-specific biases, different laboratories used diverse techniques to prepare libraries and sequence TCR repertoires. Each donor's leukapheresis produced roughly between roughly 0.94 and 9.5 billion PBMCs.

TCR CDR3 regions were amplified from genomic DNA by multiplex PCR using the deep immunoSEQ assay. Extracted genomic DNA from each cell subset was distributed evenly across all wells of several immunoSEQ 96-well plates, and each plate was treated as a replicate. For sorted subsets, roughly 0.2 ug genomic DNA, equal to some 30,000 T cell genomes, was loaded into each replicate PCR. Purified libraries were measured with a Qubit 3.0 fluorometer, size-checked on a Bioanalyzer 2100, and measured again with the KAPA Library Quantification kit. Every immunoSEQ 96-well plate was sequenced on a dedicated single-read 150-cycle Illumina NextSeq 550 flow cell. Under the source paper's analysis protocol: Because the immunoSEQ output held only junctional sequences and lacked quality scores, the filtering could not match the filtering applied to full-length reads. To assign V/J genes and CDR3, sequences were annotated against IMGT germline references using PyIR, a Python wrapper for IgBLAST v1.9. Reads with weak V/J assignments (E-value above 1e-6), missing CDR3, stop codons, out-of-frame junctions, or ambiguous translated residues were removed. V3J clonotypes were defined by identical inferred V gene, J gene, and CDR3 amino acid sequence. To compute the percentage overlap between repertoires, the number of shared unique clonotypes was divided by the size of the smaller repertoire. Richness of each repertoire was evaluated using RTK rarefaction, the Chao1 estimator, and Recon v2.1 estimates of unobserved clonotypes. OLGA was used to compute generation probabilities for all TCRbeta clonotypes that the gDNA method yielded from a few donors. The source is immuneACCESS, and TCRdb retained only in-frame sequences with V and J called. Part of the clones is not carried over; for the studies checked, unresolved V genes explain less than half of this, and the remainder is unexplained. The V and J calls and clone size come from that table; D and trimming were worked out from the DNA. The sample table records 800,000 or so clones; 90% to 98% of these occur just once. Over 0.2% of the sample is held by the ten biggest clonotypes.

The research as a whole found: Compared with non-shared clonotypes, clonotypes shared by all four sorted-subset donors had higher generation probabilities. Pairwise subsampling indicated that sequencing depth was expected to affect the degree of clonotype sharing among donors. Incomplete sequencing was indicated by rarefaction of sorted-subset datasets, despite the large sequencing depth. Because the study included only a small number of donors, the genetic and exposure-history diversity represented was limited. Around 5.4% of naive CD4, 3.5% of naive CD8, roughly 2.4% of memory CD4, and 0.4% of memory CD8 clonotypes were shared across several donors. Naive subsets generally had larger estimated clonotype richness than memory subsets. Sampling was restricted to blood, and TCR repertoires in tissues likely differ from the TCR repertoires found in blood.

CD8 naive samples consisted of CD45RO-negative cells that were positively selected for CCR7, yielding a CD45RA+CCR7+ population without TemRA cells. The donors were healthy, HIV-negative adults who had no recently reported acute infections or vaccinations. Every donor was a Caucasian adult living in Nashville, Tennessee, USA. After blood collection by leukapheresis, PBMCs were isolated using Ficoll-Histopaque density gradient centrifugation and then cryopreserved in the vapor phase of liquid nitrogen. Analytical flow cytometry was used to check the purity and quantity of every magnetically sorted T cell population. From each sorted fraction, genomic DNA was isolated and quantified by UV absorbance on a Nanodrop 2000c.

The V and J genes are TRBV13 and TRBJ1-1; the D region possibly corresponds to TRBD1 (6 bases align). The sample taken for sequencing was naive CD8+ T cells sorted from blood. Taken with the paper, the label for cell subset or site translates to: CD45RA+CCR7+. The sequence derives from a man in his thirties or forties in good health. Here is the DNA: TGTGCCAGCAGCAGCCCAGGGGCTCGGGGTACTGAAGCTTTCTTT. Its protein is CASSSPGARGTEAFF.